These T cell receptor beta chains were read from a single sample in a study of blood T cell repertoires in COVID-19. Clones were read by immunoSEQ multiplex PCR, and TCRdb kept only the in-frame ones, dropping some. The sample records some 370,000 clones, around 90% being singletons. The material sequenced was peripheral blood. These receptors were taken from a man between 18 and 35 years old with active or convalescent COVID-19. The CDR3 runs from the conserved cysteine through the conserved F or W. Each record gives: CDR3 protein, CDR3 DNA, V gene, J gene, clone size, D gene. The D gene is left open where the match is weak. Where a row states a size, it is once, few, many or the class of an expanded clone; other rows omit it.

cdr3_aa: CASSTLGDRGGSPLHF; cdr3_nt: TGTGCCAGCTCAACATTGGGAGACAGGGGAGGTTCACCCCTCCACTTT; v_call: TRBV18; j_call: TRBJ1-6; clone_size: .; d_call: TRBD1
cdr3_aa: CATSRSGGSGQPQHF; cdr3_nt: TGTGCCACCAGCAGGAGCGGGGGGAGTGGTCAGCCCCAGCATTTT; v_call: TRBV15; j_call: TRBJ1-5; clone_size: .; d_call: .
cdr3_aa: CASSPRQGLDTQYF; cdr3_nt: TGTGCCAGCAGCCCACGACAGGGTTTAGACACGCAGTATTTT; v_call: TRBV7-3; j_call: TRBJ2-3; clone_size: .; d_call: TRBD1
cdr3_aa: CASSQAAGGTQYF; cdr3_nt: TGCGCCAGCAGCCAAGCTGCGGGAGGGACCCAGTACTTC; v_call: TRBV4-1; j_call: TRBJ2-5; clone_size: .; d_call: TRBD2
cdr3_aa: CASSEAQAVPGSGNYGYTF; cdr3_nt: TGTGCCAGCAGTGAAGCCCAAGCGGTTCCCGGATCGGGAAACTATGGCTACACCTTC; v_call: TRBV2; j_call: TRBJ1-2; clone_size: .; d_call: .
cdr3_aa: CASRLETVTLTEAFF; cdr3_nt: TGTGCCAGCAGACTCGAGACAGTAACCTTGACCGAAGCTTTCTTT; v_call: TRBV6-5; j_call: TRBJ1-1; clone_size: .; d_call: .
cdr3_aa: CASSQGDHGGYTF; cdr3_nt: TGTGCCAGCAGCCAGGGGGACCATGGGGGCTACACCTTC; v_call: TRBV11-1; j_call: TRBJ1-2; clone_size: .; d_call: TRBD1
cdr3_aa: CASSEWPGQDTGELFF; cdr3_nt: TGTGCCAGCAGTGAATGGCCGGGACAGGACACCGGGGAGCTGTTTTTT; v_call: TRBV25-1; j_call: TRBJ2-2; clone_size: .; d_call: TRBD1
cdr3_aa: CASSRFSTRTGGINSPLHF; cdr3_nt: TGTGCCAGCTCCCGCTTCAGTACACGGACAGGGGGAATTAATTCACCCCTCCACTTT; v_call: TRBV18; j_call: TRBJ1-6; clone_size: .; d_call: TRBD1
cdr3_aa: CASSPRGGFNEKLFF; cdr3_nt: TGTGCCAGCAGCCCTCGCGGGGGCTTTAATGAAAAACTGTTTTTT; v_call: TRBV9; j_call: TRBJ1-4; clone_size: .; d_call: .
cdr3_aa: CATSRSRGGAISPNYGYTF; cdr3_nt: TGTGCCACCAGCCGGTCCCGGGGGGGCGCGATCTCCCCTAACTATGGCTACACCTTC; v_call: TRBV15; j_call: TRBJ1-2; clone_size: .; d_call: .
cdr3_aa: CASLWGESNEKLFF; cdr3_nt: TGTGCCAGCCTCTGGGGGGAGTCCAATGAAAAACTGTTTTTT; v_call: TRBV2; j_call: TRBJ1-4; clone_size: .; d_call: .
cdr3_aa: CASRTTGAGNTIYF; cdr3_nt: TGTGCCAGCAGAACCACAGGGGCTGGAAACACCATATATTTT; v_call: TRBV7-2; j_call: TRBJ1-3; clone_size: .; d_call: TRBD1
cdr3_aa: CASSIRGGAIQETQYF; cdr3_nt: TGTGCCAGCAGCATTCGGGGGGGCGCAATCCAAGAGACCCAGTACTTC; v_call: TRBV11-2; j_call: TRBJ2-5; clone_size: .; d_call: TRBD2
cdr3_aa: CASSGTRGRTYEQYF; cdr3_nt: TGTGCCAGCAGTGGAACTCGGGGAAGAACCTACGAGCAGTACTTC; v_call: TRBV28; j_call: TRBJ2-7; clone_size: once; d_call: .
cdr3_aa: CASSLEGGYVSYEQYF; cdr3_nt: TGTGCCAGCAGCTTAGAAGGGGGCTACGTCTCCTACGAGCAGTACTTC; v_call: TRBV7-9; j_call: TRBJ2-7; clone_size: .; d_call: TRBD1
cdr3_aa: CASSQLINGEAFF; cdr3_nt: TGTGCCAGCAGCCAATTGATTAACGGTGAAGCTTTCTTT; v_call: TRBV16; j_call: TRBJ1-1; clone_size: .; d_call: .
cdr3_aa: CASSHGVVRSTDTQYF; cdr3_nt: TGTGCCAGCAGCCACGGGGTTGTTCGAAGCACAGATACGCAGTATTTT; v_call: TRBV7-2; j_call: TRBJ2-3; clone_size: .; d_call: .